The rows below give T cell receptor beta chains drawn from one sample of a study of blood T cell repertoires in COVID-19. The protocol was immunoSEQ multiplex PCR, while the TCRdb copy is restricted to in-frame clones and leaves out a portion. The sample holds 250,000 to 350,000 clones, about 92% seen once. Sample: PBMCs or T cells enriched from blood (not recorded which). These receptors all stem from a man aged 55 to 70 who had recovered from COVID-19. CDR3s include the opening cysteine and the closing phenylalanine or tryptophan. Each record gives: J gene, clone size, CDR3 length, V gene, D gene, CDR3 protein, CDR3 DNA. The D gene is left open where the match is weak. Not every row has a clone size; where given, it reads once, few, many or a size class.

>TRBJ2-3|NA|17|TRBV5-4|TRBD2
CASSSKQLAGNTDTQYF
TGTGCCAGCAGCTCGAAACAACTAGCGGGAAACACAGATACGCAGTATTTT
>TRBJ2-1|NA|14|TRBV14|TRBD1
CASSQVGTVGEQFF
TGTGCCAGCAGCCAGGTCGGGACAGTGGGTGAGCAGTTCTTC
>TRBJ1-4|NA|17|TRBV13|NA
CASSFAGGARWDEKLFF
TGTGCCAGCAGCTTTGCAGGCGGGGCGCGGTGGGATGAAAAACTGTTTTTT
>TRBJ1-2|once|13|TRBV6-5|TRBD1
CASSRTGNYGYTF
TGTGCCAGCAGCCGGACAGGCAACTATGGCTACACCTTC
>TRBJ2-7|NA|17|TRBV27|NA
CASSLSYRAGGYYEQYF
TGTGCCAGCAGTTTATCTTATCGGGCAGGGGGGTACTACGAGCAGTACTTC
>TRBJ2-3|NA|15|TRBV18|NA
CASSPRSDRTDTQYF
TGTGCCAGCTCACCTAGATCTGACAGGACAGATACGCAGTATTTT
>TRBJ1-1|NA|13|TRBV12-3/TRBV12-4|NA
CASSLAPNTEAFF
TGTGCCAGCAGTTTGGCTCCGAACACTGAAGCTTTCTTT
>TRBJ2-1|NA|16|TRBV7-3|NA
CASSSRGGPLYNEQFF
TGTGCCAGCAGCTCCCGAGGGGGTCCCCTCTACAATGAGCAGTTCTTC
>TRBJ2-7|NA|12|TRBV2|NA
CASSTRQTEQYF
TGTGCCAGCAGTACCCGACAGACCGAGCAGTACTTC
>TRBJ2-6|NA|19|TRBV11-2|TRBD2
CASSPRRLAGAPGANVLTF
TGTGCCAGCAGCCCACGCCGGCTAGCGGGAGCCCCTGGGGCCAACGTCCTGACTTTC
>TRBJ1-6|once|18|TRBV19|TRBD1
CASSYGTVSGSYNSPLHF
TGTGCCAGTAGTTACGGGACAGTCTCTGGCTCCTATAATTCACCCCTCCACTTT
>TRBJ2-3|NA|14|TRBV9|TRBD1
CASSPRGREDTQYF
TGTGCCAGCAGCCCCAGGGGGCGTGAAGATACGCAGTATTTT
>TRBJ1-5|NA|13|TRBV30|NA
CAWSGRNNQPQHF
TGTGCCTGGAGTGGGAGGAACAATCAGCCCCAGCATTTT
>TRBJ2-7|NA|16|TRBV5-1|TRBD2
CASSPWTSGTRYEQYF
TGCGCCAGCAGCCCTTGGACTAGCGGGACTCGCTACGAGCAGTACTTC
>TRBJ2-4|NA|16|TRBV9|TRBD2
CASSAKRGLAKNIQYF
TGTGCCAGCAGCGCTAAGCGGGGGCTAGCCAAAAACATTCAGTACTTC
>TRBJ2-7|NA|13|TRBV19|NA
CASSTASSYEQYF
TGTGCCAGTTCGACAGCATCCTCCTACGAGCAGTACTTC
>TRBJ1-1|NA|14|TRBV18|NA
CASSNRARGTEAFF
TGTGCCAGCTCAAACCGGGCCCGGGGCACTGAAGCTTTCTTT
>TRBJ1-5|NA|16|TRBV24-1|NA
CATSDGRDNSNQPQHF
TGTGCCACCAGTGATGGCCGGGACAATAGCAATCAGCCCCAGCATTTT
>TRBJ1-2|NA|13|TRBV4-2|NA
CASSQEGRESYTF
TGTGCCAGCAGCCAGGAGGGGCGTGAGAGCTACACCTTC
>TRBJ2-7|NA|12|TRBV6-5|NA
CASSRAGYEQYF
TGTGCCAGCAGTAGAGCGGGTTACGAGCAGTACTTC
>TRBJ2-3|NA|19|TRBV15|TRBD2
CATSGATPLLAESTDTQYF
TGTGCCACCAGCGGGGCCACGCCCCTACTAGCGGAATCCACAGATACGCAGTATTTT
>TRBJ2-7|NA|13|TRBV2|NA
CASSMRRDYEQYF
TGTGCCAGCAGTATGAGGCGGGACTACGAGCAGTACTTC
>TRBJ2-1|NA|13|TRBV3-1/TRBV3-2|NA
CASSPRQAHEQFF
TGTGCCAGCAGCCCGCGACAGGCTCATGAGCAGTTCTTC
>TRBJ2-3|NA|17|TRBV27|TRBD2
CASSLSLAGVGTDTQYF
TGTGCCAGCAGTTTAAGTCTAGCGGGAGTCGGCACAGATACGCAGTATTTT
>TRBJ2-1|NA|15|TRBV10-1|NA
CASSEGASSYNEQFF
TGCGCCAGCAGTGAGGGGGCGAGCTCCTACAATGAGCAGTTCTTC
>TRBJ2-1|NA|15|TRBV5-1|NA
CASSQSGSSYSEQFF
TGCGCCAGCAGTCAGAGCGGAAGCTCCTACAGTGAGCAGTTCTTC
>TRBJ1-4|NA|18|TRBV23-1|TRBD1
CASSRPGQGLPGNEKLFF
TGCGCCAGCAGTCGCCCGGGACAGGGCCTACCAGGTAATGAAAAACTGTTTTTT
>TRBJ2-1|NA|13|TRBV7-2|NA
CASTGDFYNEQFF
TGTGCCAGCACCGGGGACTTTTACAATGAGCAGTTCTTC
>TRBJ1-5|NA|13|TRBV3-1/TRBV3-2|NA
CASSQARGAGQHF
TGTGCCAGCAGCCAAGCCCGTGGGGCCGGACAGCATTTT
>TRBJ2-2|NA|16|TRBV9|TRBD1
CASSARQGRDTGELFF
TGTGCCAGCAGCGCAAGACAGGGGCGGGACACCGGGGAGCTGTTTTTT
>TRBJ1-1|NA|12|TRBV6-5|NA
CASRHKGTEAFF
TGTGCCAGCAGACACAAGGGGACTGAAGCTTTCTTT
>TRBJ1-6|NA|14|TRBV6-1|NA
CASSEMARNSPLHF
TGTGCCAGCAGTGAAATGGCACGAAATTCACCCCTCCACTTT
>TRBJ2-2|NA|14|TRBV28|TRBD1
CASRLLRDSGELFF
TGTGCCAGCAGGTTGCTGAGGGACAGCGGGGAGCTGTTTTTT
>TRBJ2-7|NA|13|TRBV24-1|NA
CATSRAGGYEQYF
TGTGCCACCAGTCGCGCAGGGGGGTACGAGCAGTACTTC
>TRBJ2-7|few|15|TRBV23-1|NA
CASSQSTGEVGEQYF
TGCGCCAGCAGTCAATCCACGGGAGAGGTGGGGGAGCAGTACTTC
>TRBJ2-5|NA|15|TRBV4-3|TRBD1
CASSQGDRGRETQYF
TGCGCCAGCAGCCAAGGGGACAGGGGGCGAGAGACCCAGTACTTC
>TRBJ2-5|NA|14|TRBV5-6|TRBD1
CASINAGTVETQYF
TGTGCCAGCATCAATGCCGGGACAGTGGAGACCCAGTACTTC
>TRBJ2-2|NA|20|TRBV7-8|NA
CASSKRVRQRDIANTGELFF
TGTGCCAGCAGCAAGAGGGTGAGACAGCGGGACATCGCGAACACCGGGGAGCTGTTTTTT
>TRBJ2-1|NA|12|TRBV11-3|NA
CASSLAGVEQFF
TGTGCCAGCAGCTTAGCAGGGGTTGAGCAGTTCTTC
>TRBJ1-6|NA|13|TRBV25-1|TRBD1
CASSATGSSPLHF
TGTGCCAGCAGTGCGACAGGGTCTTCACCCCTCCACTTT
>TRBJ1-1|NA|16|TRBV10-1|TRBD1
CASSGKGAVCNTEAFF
TGCGCCAGCAGTGGAAAGGGGGCCGTGTGTAACACTGAAGCTTTCTTT
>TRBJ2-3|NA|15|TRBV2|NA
CASSGQRPMGDTQYF
TGTGCCAGCAGTGGGCAGCGGCCAATGGGGGATACGCAGTATTTT
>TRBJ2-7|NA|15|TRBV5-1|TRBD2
CASSLSSGSSYEQYF
TGCGCCAGCAGCTTGTCTAGCGGAAGCTCCTACGAGCAGTACTTC
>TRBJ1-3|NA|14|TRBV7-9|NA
CASSLPNSGNTIYF
TGTGCCAGCAGCCTACCAAACTCTGGAAACACCATATATTTT
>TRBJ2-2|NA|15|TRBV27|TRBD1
CASSGQGLATGELFF
TGTGCCAGCAGTGGACAGGGTTTGGCAACCGGGGAGCTGTTTTTT
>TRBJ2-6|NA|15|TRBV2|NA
CASSETGRGANVLTF
TGTGCCAGCAGTGAGACAGGGCGGGGAGCCAACGTCCTGACTTTC
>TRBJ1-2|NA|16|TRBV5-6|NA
CASSLSAGRFIYGYTF
TGTGCCAGCAGCTTGTCTGCAGGCCGTTTCATCTATGGCTACACCTTC
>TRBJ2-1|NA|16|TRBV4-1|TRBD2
CASSSRTSGTYNEQFF
TGCGCCAGCAGCTCCCGAACTAGCGGGACCTACAATGAGCAGTTCTTC
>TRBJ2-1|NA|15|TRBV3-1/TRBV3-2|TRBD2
CASSQGVAGGYEQFF
TGTGCCAGCAGCCAAGGGGTAGCGGGGGGTTATGAGCAGTTCTTC
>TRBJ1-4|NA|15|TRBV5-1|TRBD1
CATRTGGAPREKLFF
TGCGCCACCCGGACAGGGGGCGCTCCTAGGGAAAAACTGTTTTTT
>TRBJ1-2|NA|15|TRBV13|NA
CASSLLGGGYYGYTF
TGTGCCAGCAGCTTATTGGGGGGAGGCTACTATGGCTACACCTTC
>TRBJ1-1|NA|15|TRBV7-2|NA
CASSLGVGMNTEAFF
TGTGCCAGCAGCTTAGGGGTCGGGATGAACACTGAAGCTTTCTTT
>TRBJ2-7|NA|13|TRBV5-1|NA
CASSFQASYEQYF
TGCGCCAGCAGCTTTCAGGCATCCTACGAGCAGTACTTC
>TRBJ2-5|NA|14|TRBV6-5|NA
CASSYSTSLETQYF
TGTGCCAGCAGTTACTCCACTAGTTTAGAGACCCAGTACTTC
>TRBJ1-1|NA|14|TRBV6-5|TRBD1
CASRRDRGNTEAFF
TGTGCCAGCAGACGCGACAGGGGAAACACTGAAGCTTTCTTT